This note documents a single TCR beta chain sequence. Its antigen remains unidentified. The repertoire was sequenced with immunoSEQ multiplex PCR; TCRdb's copy has only in-frame clones and lacks some. Counted here are about 21,000 clones, more than 80% occurring once; the ten biggest clones make up 13%. V lost 5 bases to trimming and J lost 7 bases, with 18 bases between them. The V gene's germline CDR1 is SGHVS and CDR2 FQNEAQ. The CDR3 contains 15 residues. Time point: cycle 4 day 1 (C4D1), after five to seven weeks of nivolumab. There was relapse after autologous stem cell transplantation in every patient, and there was variation in brentuximab vedotin exposure. This sample is part of a study of PD-1 blockade in classical Hodgkin lymphoma. The study, taken as a whole, reports: In CD4+ cells, TCR diversity went up significantly by C4D1, but in CD8+ cells it did not. Repertoires differed for reasons still undefined, possibly disease activity or prior therapy.

The receptor was isolated from a human donor with classical Hodgkin lymphoma. This sequence joins TRBV7-8 and TRBJ2-1, with TRBD1 as a possible D gene (5 bases). This specimen consisted of peripheral blood mononuclear cells (PBMCs), obtained before the fourth cycle of nivolumab. The CDR3 bases are TGTGCCAGCAGCACTGTCCATGGCCCAGGGAATGAGCAGTTCTTC. Its protein product is CASSTVHGPGNEQFF.